The TCR beta chain under discussion was sequenced for a study of preoperative IRX-2 immunotherapy in early breast cancer. Sample treatment: preoperative locoregional IRX-2 cytokine immunotherapy. Samples came from a phase Ib trial of preoperative locoregional IRX-2 cytokine immunotherapy. V lost 2 bases, J lost 3 bases, and 10 bases lay in between. This CDR3 has 15 residues. CDR1 is MNHNY and CDR2 is SVGAGI in the germline V gene (reference sequence). TCRdb keeps only in-frame clones here, not all; method: immunoSEQ multiplex PCR. Here the sample spans 34,000 or so clones, around 96% being singletons.

The TCR sequence derives from a human donor with breast cancer. The V call is TRBV6-6, the J call TRBJ1-4; maybe TRBD1 (5 bases). The material was obtained from a patient treated with IRX-2 immunotherapy. The CDR3 sequence: CASSYGGSANEKLFF. CDR3 DNA sequence: TGTGCCAGCAGTTACGGGGGTTCTGCTAATGAAAAACTGTTTTTT.